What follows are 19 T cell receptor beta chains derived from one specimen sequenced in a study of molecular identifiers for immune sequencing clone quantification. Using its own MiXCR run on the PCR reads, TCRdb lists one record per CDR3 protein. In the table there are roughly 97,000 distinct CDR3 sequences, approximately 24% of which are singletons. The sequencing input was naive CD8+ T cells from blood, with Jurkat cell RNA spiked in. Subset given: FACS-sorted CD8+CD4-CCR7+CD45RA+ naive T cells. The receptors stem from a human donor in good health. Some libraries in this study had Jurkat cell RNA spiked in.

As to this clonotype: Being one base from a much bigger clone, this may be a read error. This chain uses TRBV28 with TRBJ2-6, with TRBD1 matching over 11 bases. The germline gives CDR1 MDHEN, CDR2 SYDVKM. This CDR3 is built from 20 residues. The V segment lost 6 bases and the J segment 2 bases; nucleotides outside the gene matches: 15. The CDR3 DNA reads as TGTGCCAGCAGGATACCACGGACAGGGGGCTTTGAAACTGGGGCCAACGTCCTGACTTTC. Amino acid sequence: CASRIPRTGGFETGANVLTF.

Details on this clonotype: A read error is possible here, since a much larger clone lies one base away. CDR3 DNA: TGCGCCAGCAGCCAAGTCCCGCGGGAAGCCCACAATGAGCAGCTCTTC. Translated, it gives CASSQVPREAHNEQLF. This chain joins TRBV4-3 and TRBJ2-1, with D possibly being TRBD2 (6 bases). The CDR3 length is 16 residues. Germline lookup yields CDR1 LGHNA and CDR2 YSLEER.

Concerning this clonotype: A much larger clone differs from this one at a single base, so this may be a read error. The CDR3 DNA sequence: TGTGCCGGCAGCTTGGGGCTAGCGTCAGGAAATGAGCAGTTCTTC. The encoded protein is CAGSLGLASGNEQFF. The chain recombines TRBV5-3 with TRBJ2-1; D is possibly TRBD2 (6 bases). TRBV5-3 carries the ORF label, with uncertain function. The CDR3 contains 15 residues. The ends were cut back, 10 bases at V and 7 bases at J, with 24 bases in the middle.

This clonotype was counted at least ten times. CDR3 loop: CASSQATGVRTEAFF. For the CDR3, the DNA is TGCGCCAGCAGCCAAGCGACAGGGGTGAGGACTGAAGCTTTCTTT. The V and J genes are TRBV4-1 and TRBJ1-1; 8 nucleotides align to TRBD1. The germline gives CDR1 MGHRA, CDR2 YSYEKL. This CDR3 has 15 amino acids. The V and J ends lost 1 base and 5 bases, in that order; junction bases with no gene match: 6.

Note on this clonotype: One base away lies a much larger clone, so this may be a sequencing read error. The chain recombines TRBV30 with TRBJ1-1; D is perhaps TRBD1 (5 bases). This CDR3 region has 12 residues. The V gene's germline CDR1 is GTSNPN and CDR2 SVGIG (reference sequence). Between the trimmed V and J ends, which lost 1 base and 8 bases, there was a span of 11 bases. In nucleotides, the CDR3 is TGTGCCTGGAGTGCAGGGCAGGTAGAAGCTTTCTTT. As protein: CAWSAGQVEAFF. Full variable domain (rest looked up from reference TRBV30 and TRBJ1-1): SQTIHQWPATLVQPVGSPLSLECTVEGTSNPNLYWYRQAAGRGLQLLFYSVGIGQISSEVPQNLSASRPQDRQFILSSKKLLLSDSGFYLCAWSAGQVEAFFGQGTRLTVV.

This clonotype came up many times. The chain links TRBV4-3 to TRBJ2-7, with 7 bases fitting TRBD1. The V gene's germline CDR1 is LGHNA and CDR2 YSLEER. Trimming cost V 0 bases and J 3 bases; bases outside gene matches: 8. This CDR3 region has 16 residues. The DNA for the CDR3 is TGCGCCAGCAGCCAAGATCAATCAGGGGGTAGCTACGAGCAGTACTTC. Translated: CASSQDQSGGSYEQYF.

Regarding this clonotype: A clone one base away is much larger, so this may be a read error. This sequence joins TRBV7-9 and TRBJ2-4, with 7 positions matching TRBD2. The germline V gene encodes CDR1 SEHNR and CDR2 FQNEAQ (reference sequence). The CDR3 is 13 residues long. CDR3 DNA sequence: TGTGCCAGCAGCTTATCGAATGAGGGACTACACAACTTC. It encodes CASSLSNEGLHNF.

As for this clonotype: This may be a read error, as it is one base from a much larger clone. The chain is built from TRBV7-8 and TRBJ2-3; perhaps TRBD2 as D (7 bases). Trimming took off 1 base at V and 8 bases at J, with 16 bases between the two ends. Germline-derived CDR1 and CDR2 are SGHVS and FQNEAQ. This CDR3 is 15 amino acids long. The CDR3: CASSLGGGVSGTQYF. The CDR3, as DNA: TGTGCCAGCAGCTTAGGCGGGGGCGTTTCAGGTACGCAGTATTTT.

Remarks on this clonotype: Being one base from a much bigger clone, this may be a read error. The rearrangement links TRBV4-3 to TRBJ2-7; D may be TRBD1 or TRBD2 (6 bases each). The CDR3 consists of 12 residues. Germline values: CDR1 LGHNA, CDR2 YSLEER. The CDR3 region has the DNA TGCGCCAGCAGCGTACAGGGAGGCGAGCAGCACTTC. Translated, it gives CASSVQGGEQHF.

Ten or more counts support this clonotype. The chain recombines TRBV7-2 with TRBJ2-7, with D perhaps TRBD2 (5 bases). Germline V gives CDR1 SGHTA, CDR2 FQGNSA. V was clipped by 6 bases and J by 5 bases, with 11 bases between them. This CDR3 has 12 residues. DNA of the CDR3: TGTGCCAGCAGATCCGGGATGGACGAGCAGTACTTC. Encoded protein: CASRSGMDEQYF.

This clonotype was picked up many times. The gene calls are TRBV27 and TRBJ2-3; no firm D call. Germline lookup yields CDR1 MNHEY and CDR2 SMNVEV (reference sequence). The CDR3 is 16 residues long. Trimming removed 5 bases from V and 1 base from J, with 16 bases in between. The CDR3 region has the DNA TGTGCCAGCAGTACCGGAGATAATTCTGGCACAGATACGCAGTATTTT. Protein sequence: CASSTGDNSGTDTQYF.

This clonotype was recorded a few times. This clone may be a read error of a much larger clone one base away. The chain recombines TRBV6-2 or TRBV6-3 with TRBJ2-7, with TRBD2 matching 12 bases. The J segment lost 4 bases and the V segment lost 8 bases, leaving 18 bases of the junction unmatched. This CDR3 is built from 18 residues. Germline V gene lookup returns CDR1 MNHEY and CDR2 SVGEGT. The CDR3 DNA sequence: TGTGCCAGCTGCTGCGGGAGCTGGAGGACTAGCGGGACATACGAGCAGTACTTC. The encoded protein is CASCCGSWRTSGTYEQYF.

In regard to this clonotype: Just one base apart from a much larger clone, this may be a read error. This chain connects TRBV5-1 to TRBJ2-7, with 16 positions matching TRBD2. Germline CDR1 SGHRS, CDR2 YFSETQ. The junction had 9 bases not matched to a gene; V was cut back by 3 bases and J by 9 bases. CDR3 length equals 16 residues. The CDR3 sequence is CASSSGTSGGADVQYF. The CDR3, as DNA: TGCGCCAGCAGCTCCGGGACTAGCGGGGGGGCCGACGTGCAGTACTTC.

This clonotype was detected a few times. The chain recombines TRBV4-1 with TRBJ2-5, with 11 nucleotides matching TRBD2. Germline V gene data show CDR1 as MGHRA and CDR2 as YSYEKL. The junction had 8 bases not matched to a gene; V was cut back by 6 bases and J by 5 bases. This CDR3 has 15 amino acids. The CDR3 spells CASRSIAGGQETQYF. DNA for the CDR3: TGCGCCAGCAGATCGATAGCGGGGGGGCAGGAGACCCAGTACTTC.

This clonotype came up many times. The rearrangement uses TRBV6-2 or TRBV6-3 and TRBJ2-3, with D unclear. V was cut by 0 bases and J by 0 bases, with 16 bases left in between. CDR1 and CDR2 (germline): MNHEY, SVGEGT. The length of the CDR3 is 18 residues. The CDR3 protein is CASSYSELSVTSTDTQYF. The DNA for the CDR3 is TGTGCCAGCAGTTACTCCGAATTGAGCGTGACTAGCACAGATACGCAGTATTTT.

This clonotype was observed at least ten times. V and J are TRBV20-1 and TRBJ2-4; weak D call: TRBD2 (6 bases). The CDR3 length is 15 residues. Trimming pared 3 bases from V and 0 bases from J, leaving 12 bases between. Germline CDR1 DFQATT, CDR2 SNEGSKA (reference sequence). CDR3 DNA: TGCAGTGCTAGGGGCCTAGCGATAGCCAAAAACATTCAGTACTTC. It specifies CSARGLAIAKNIQYF.

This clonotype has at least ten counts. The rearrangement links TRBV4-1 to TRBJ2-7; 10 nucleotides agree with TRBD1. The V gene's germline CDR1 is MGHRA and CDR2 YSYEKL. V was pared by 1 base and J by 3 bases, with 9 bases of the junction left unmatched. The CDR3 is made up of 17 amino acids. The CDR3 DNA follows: TGCGCCAGCAGCCAAGTTTCGGGGACAGGGGTGTTCTACGAGCAGTACTTC. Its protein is CASSQVSGTGVFYEQYF.

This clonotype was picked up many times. The CDR3 DNA is TGCGCCAGCAGCCAAGATGGAGAGCGGACCGGGGAGCTGTTTTTT. As protein: CASSQDGERTGELFF. The rearrangement links TRBV4-3 to TRBJ2-2; D may be TRBD2 (5 bases). CDR3 length: 15 residues. V lost 0 bases and J 5 bases, leaving 10 bases between the germline ends. Germline V gene data show CDR1 as LGHNA and CDR2 as YSLEER.

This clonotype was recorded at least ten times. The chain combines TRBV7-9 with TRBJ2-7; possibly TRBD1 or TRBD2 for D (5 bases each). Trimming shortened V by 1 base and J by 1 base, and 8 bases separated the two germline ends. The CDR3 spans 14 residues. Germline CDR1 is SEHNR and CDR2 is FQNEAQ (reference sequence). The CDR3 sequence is CASSLGGGSYEQYF. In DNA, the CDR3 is TGTGCCAGCAGCTTAGGTGGGGGATCCTACGAGCAGTACTTC.